This TCR beta chain emerged from a study of Graves' ophthalmopathy and Graves' hyperthyroidism (dated by TCRdb to the late 2010s). Study-level background: Peripheral blood was collected at initial diagnosis, prior to any treatment. The study used signatures of the TCR beta repertoire to tell Graves' ophthalmopathy apart from Graves' hyperthyroidism and to predict which patients would progress to ophthalmopathy. In total, approximately 140 blood samples were TCR-sequenced: some 40 ophthalmopathy, approximately 80 hyperthyroidism and some 17 hyperthyroidism-to-ophthalmopathy patients. A discovery set of 95 to 100 patients (43 ophthalmopathy, 57 stable hyperthyroidism) was enrolled to explore V-J signatures distinguishing ophthalmopathy from hyperthyroidism. An independent validation cohort was composed of 18 hyperthyroidism patients and around 16 patients who later progressed from hyperthyroidism to ophthalmopathy. In over 5 hyperthyroidism patients, the T-cell repertoire of thyroid tissue was compared with the T-cell repertoire of blood. Once sampling was done, hyperthyroidism patients were given methimazole at a starting dose of 30 mg daily, while ophthalmopathy patients were given high-dose intravenous methylprednisolone. Overall study outcomes, separate from this receptor: No statistical method was used to predetermine the sample size, and group allocation was not hidden from the investigators. In validation, the model predicted ophthalmopathy progression with about 70% sensitivity and roughly 72% specificity; approximately 12 predicted patients were CT-confirmed with GO in a median of about 6.1 months. The 13-signature model separated ophthalmopathy from stable hyperthyroidism with around 90% sensitivity and 81% to 82% specificity in cross-validation, and 80%/75% in the test set. Most expanded thyroid clonotypes with frequency above 0.001 were also detected in blood, suggesting blood repertoires may reflect the thyroid immune response.

TCR beta CDR3 regions were amplified from RNA transcripts for repertoire sequencing. A first-round RT-PCR used HTBI primers with the Qiagen OneStep RT-PCR kit, followed by a second-round multiplex PCR, size selection and purification. Sequencing of the libraries was carried out on an Illumina HiSeq2000 in paired-end mode with 100 bp reads. Concerning the study's data processing: Reads were processed with SOAPnuke, discarding reads with adapters, uncalled bases, mean Phred below 15, or no exact constant-primer or identifier match. High-quality paired reads were merged with COPE v1.2.5. Clonotypes were defined as unique nucleotide sequences and were aligned to IMGT TRB V, D and J references using MiTCR v1.1. Analysis was restricted to V-J combinations with a frequency above 0.0001, which covered roughly 99% of repertoires. A TCR clonal expansion and chaos score per V-J combination was defined as the ratio of F50 clonal expansion to chaos observed in the TCRdist matrix. Welch's t-statistics and random forest were used to narrow the features down to around 12 V-J combinations, which were then fed into a naive Bayes classifier. Thyroid-blood repertoire similarity was quantified with the Morisita-Horn index. Through fastp at Q25 and MiXCR, TCRdb rebuilt clones from the public reads, retaining in-frame beta chains. When rows share a CDR3 protein, they turn into one entry using the most common DNA and genes. TCRdb, rather than the study authors, made the V and J calls. Here the sample has a few hundred thousand distinct CDR3 sequences; roughly 15% occur a single time. The ten largest clones capture roughly 12% of the sample.

The germline V gene supplies CDR1 MDHEN and CDR2 SYDVKM. The V end loses 9 bases and the J end loses 1 base, and a stretch of 18 bases separates them. The CDR3 goes from the cysteine to the phenylalanine over 15 residues. The sequence is cut down to CDR3 DNA, 45 bases in frame from base 1. The ophthalmopathy patients had moderately to severely active disease, with a Clinical Activity Score of 3 or higher, a NOSPECS grade of 4 or higher, and a disease duration of less than 3 months. Patients were excluded if they had other autoimmune diseases, uncontrolled infections, pregnancy or lactation. Diagnosis was based on clinical symptoms, serum thyroxine, TRAb, thyroid ultrasound and orbital computed tomography. Using Ficoll-Paque density gradient centrifugation, PBMCs were isolated from about 9.4 ml of fresh peripheral blood. Total RNA was extracted using Trizol reagent, and RNA quality was checked on an Agilent 2100 Bioanalyzer.

This clonotype was detected a few times. This clone's antigen is unknown. No base quality values were provided; no much bigger clone lies one nucleotide off. The sequenced material came from peripheral blood. The V and J genes are TRBV28 and TRBJ1-1; the D gene is perhaps TRBD1, from 6 matching bases. This TCR was sampled from an adult man with Graves' ophthalmopathy. The CDR3 protein: CASVSGGTRNTEAFF. The DNA is TGTGCCAGTGTATCCGGTGGGACACGGAACACTGAAGCTTTCTTT.